One and the same sample provided the 23 T cell receptor beta chains below, sequenced in a study of T cell responses to AZD1222 COVID-19 vaccine. Sequencing used immunoSEQ multiplex PCR; TCRdb keeps in-frame clones, though not all of them. The sample lists about 100,000 clones, approximately 89% seen once, with 4% to 5% in the top ten. The material was peripheral blood, obtained on day 0 of MenACWY control vaccination. The source of these receptors is an adult in good health.

The J gene is TRBJ2-3, the V gene TRBV9; a weak D match, TRBD1 (5 bases). Germline V gives CDR1 SGDLS, CDR2 YYNGEE. The CDR3 totals 15 residues. The V end lost 2 bases, the J end lost 6 bases, and 16 bases lay between the germline ends. CDR3 loop: CASSVQGFLSDTQYF. CDR3 sequence (DNA): TGTGCCAGCAGCGTTCAGGGTTTTCTGTCCGATACGCAGTATTTT.

The chain recombines TRBV19 with TRBJ2-7, with 9 positions matching TRBD2. The CDR3 contains 13 residues. V was pared by 6 bases and J by 4 bases, with 4 bases of the junction left unmatched. Germline V CDR1 and CDR2: LNHDA, SQIVND (reference sequence). DNA of the CDR3: TGTGCCAGTAGCGTAGCGGGGGCGTACGAGCAGTACTTC. Its translation is CASSVAGAYEQYF.

The J gene is TRBJ2-1, the V gene TRBV9; 8 bases are shared with TRBD1. The CDR3 has 15 residues. Per germline, CDR1 SGDLS and CDR2 YYNGEE. Trimming at V came to 4 bases and at J to 0 bases, leaving 3 bases not matched to a gene. The CDR3 reads CASSITGGSYNEQFF. CDR3 DNA sequence: TGTGCCAGCAGCATTACAGGGGGCTCCTACAATGAGCAGTTCTTC.

The V gene is TRBV6-1, the J gene TRBJ2-3; D may be TRBD2 (5 bases). The ends were cut back, 3 bases at V and 0 bases at J, with 10 bases in the middle. The CDR3 length is 15 residues. CDR1 is MNHNS and CDR2 is SASEGT in the germline V gene. The chain's CDR3 is CASSDSGTSTDTQYF. The CDR3 nucleotides are TGTGCCAGCAGTGACAGCGGAACTAGCACAGATACGCAGTATTTT.

J is TRBJ2-5 and V is TRBV7-9; 10 bases fit TRBD2. Germline V gene lookup returns CDR1 SEHNR and CDR2 FQNEAQ (reference sequence). The V segment lost 4 bases and the J segment 1 base; nucleotides outside the gene matches: 9. The CDR3 covers 17 residues. DNA for the CDR3: TGTGCCAGCAGCTCTAGGGGGCTAGCGGGGGCCCAAGAGACCCAGTACTTC. Its protein product is CASSSRGLAGAQETQYF.

The rearrangement links TRBV29-1 to TRBJ2-1; D not resolved. The germline V gene has CDR1 SQVTM and CDR2 ANQGSEA. This CDR3 has 15 residues. Trimming took 3 bases from V and 2 from J, leaving 14 bases between them. CDR3 nucleotides: TGCAGCGTTGAGAAAACTCTAATCCCCTACAATGAGCAGTTCTTC. Translation: CSVEKTLIPYNEQFF.

V usage is TRBV3-1 (or the pseudogene TRBV3-2) and J usage is TRBJ2-2; the D is unclear. Trimming took off 0 bases at V and 4 bases at J, with 15 bases between the two ends. There are 17 residues in the CDR3. Germline V gene sequence: CDR1 LGHDT, CDR2 YNNKEL (reference sequence). The CDR3 DNA follows: TGTGCCAGCAGCCAAGAAAAGGGCCGCTCGGGCACCGGGGAGCTGTTTTTT. Translating it yields CASSQEKGRSGTGELFF.

The CDR3 loop is CASSPAQGAPNTQYF. CDR3 nucleotide sequence: TGTGCCAGCTCACCAGCCCAGGGGGCTCCAAATACGCAGTATTTT. The J gene is TRBJ2-3, the V gene TRBV18, with 8 bases that match TRBD1. The CDR3 runs 15 residues. Losses at the gene ends were 2 bases for V and 7 bases for J; bases not matched to a gene: 8. Germline V gene data show CDR1 as KGHSH and CDR2 as LQKENI.

The chain links TRBV5-8 to TRBJ2-4; 10 bases fit TRBD2. There are 18 residues in the CDR3. In germline, CDR1 is SGHTS, CDR2 YDEGEE. The ends lost 4 bases at V and 0 bases at J; junction bases unmatched: 10. CDR3 protein: CASSPGLAAPLAKNIQYF. CDR3 coding DNA: TGTGCCAGCAGCCCTGGACTAGCGGCACCTCTAGCCAAAAACATTCAGTACTTC. The entire variable domain, with the rest obtained from reference TRBV5-8 and TRBJ2-4, is as follows: EAGVTQSPTHLIKTRGQQATLRCSPISGHTSVYWYQQALGLGLQFLLWYDEGEERNRGNFPPRFSGRQFPNYSSELNVNALELEDSALYLCASSPGLAAPLAKNIQYFGAGTRLSVL.

The CDR3 DNA follows: TGTGCCAGCAGTTACTCGCCGACTAGCGGTAACAATGAGCAGTTCTTC. It encodes CASSYSPTSGNNEQFF. V gene TRBV6-5 combines with J gene TRBJ2-1; 9 nucleotides line up with TRBD2. CDR1 is MNHEY and CDR2 is SVGAGI in the germline V gene. J lost 5 bases, V lost 0 bases, and 5 bases had no gene match. The CDR3 sequence is 16 residues long.

V and J are TRBV7-2 and TRBJ1-3; D unclear. V was clipped by 0 bases and J by 5 bases, with 2 bases between them. This CDR3 is built from 12 residues. The germline CDR1 and CDR2 sequences are SGHTA and FQGNSA. CDR3 DNA sequence: TGTGCCAGCAGCTTAGCCCGAAACACCATATATTTT. Translation: CASSLARNTIYF. The full variable domain, completed using reference TRBV7-2 and TRBJ1-3, is GAGVSQSPSNKVTEKGKDVELRCDPISGHTALYWYRQSLGQGLEFLIYFQGNSAPDKSGLPSDRFSAERTGGSVSTLTIQRTQQEDSAVYLCASSLARNTIYFGEGSWLTVV.

The rearrangement links TRBV7-2 to TRBJ1-1; unclear D gene. CDR1 and CDR2 from the germline V gene are SGHTA and FQGNSA. The CDR3 runs to 13 residues. Between the trimmed V and J ends, which lost 5 bases and 4 bases, there was a span of 11 bases. The CDR3 sequence: CASSPQVGTEAFF. The CDR3 DNA sequence: TGTGCCAGCAGCCCCCAAGTAGGCACTGAAGCTTTCTTT.

The chain is built from TRBV10-2 and TRBJ1-5; tentative D call: TRBD1 (5 bases). CDR1 and CDR2 from the germline V gene are WSHSY and SAAADI. This CDR3 is 14 amino acids long. The ends were cut back, 2 bases at V and 4 bases at J, with 9 bases in the middle. The CDR3 DNA is TGCGCCAGCAGTGAGATGGGGGGGAATCAGCCCCAGCATTTT. This translates into CASSEMGGNQPQHF.

The genes are TRBV19 and TRBJ2-1, with 12 bases that match TRBD2. After removal of 5 bases from V and 6 bases from J, the junction contained 8 bases not matched to a gene. Germline assignment: CDR1 LNHDA and CDR2 SQIVND (reference sequence). The CDR3 extends over 16 amino acids. CDR3 nucleotide sequence: TGTGCCAGTAGTCCCCTAGCGGGAGGGCCGGGCAATGAGCAGTTCTTC. Protein sequence: CASSPLAGGPGNEQFF. Filled out from reference TRBV19 and TRBJ2-1, the complete variable domain reads DGGITQSPKYLFRKEGQNVTLSCEQNLNHDAMYWYRQDPGQGLRLIYYSQIVNDFQKGDIAEGYSVSREKKESFPLTVTSAQKNPTAFYLCASSPLAGGPGNEQFFGPGTRLTVL.

The chain has TRBV29-1 and TRBJ2-1; no firm D call. The CDR3 consists of 10 residues. Germline lookup yields CDR1 SQVTM and CDR2 ANQGSEA. Trimming pared 7 bases from V and 9 bases from J, leaving 10 bases between. CDR3: CSGSWGEQFF. The CDR3 DNA reads TGCAGCGGTTCATGGGGTGAGCAGTTCTTC.

The chain is built from TRBV9 and TRBJ1-4; TRBD1 is a possible D gene (6 bases). The germline V gene has CDR1 SGDLS and CDR2 YYNGEE. The CDR3 totals 16 residues. V was trimmed by 0 bases and J by 4 bases, leaving 13 bases between them. In DNA, the CDR3 is TGTGCCAGCAGCGTAGGGACAGTGGGCGGTAATGAAAAACTGTTTTTT. It yields the protein CASSVGTVGGNEKLFF.

The count of this clone is one. This CDR3 is CASRAWETQYF. The CDR3 DNA is TGTGCCAGCAGAGCTTGGGAGACCCAGTACTTC. V is TRBV6-5 and J is TRBJ2-5; D ambiguous. The length of the CDR3 is 11 residues. The V end was cut by 6 bases, the J end by 5 bases, with 7 bases between. The germline V gene has CDR1 MNHEY and CDR2 SVGAGI.

By share of the sample, this clone is medium-sized. The chain joins TRBV27 to TRBJ2-5; 8 bases are a match to TRBD2. CDR1 is MNHEY and CDR2 is SMNVEV in the germline V gene (reference sequence). V lost 4 bases, J lost 5 bases, and 6 bases stayed unmatched. The CDR3 length is 14 residues. The CDR3 DNA follows: TGTGCCAGCAGTTCCGCGGGAGGAATTGAGACCCAGTACTTC. Translating it yields CASSSAGGIETQYF.

The rearrangement uses TRBV10-3 and TRBJ1-1, with TRBD1 matching over 8 bases. Germline CDR1 ENHRY, CDR2 SYGVKD. With V trimmed by 4 bases and J by 4 bases, 8 bases remained unmatched. The CDR3 totals 15 residues. The chain's CDR3 is CAISASTGEPTEAFF. Here the CDR3 DNA reads TGTGCCATCAGTGCTTCGACAGGGGAACCCACTGAAGCTTTCTTT.

The rearrangement joins TRBV4-3 to TRBJ1-3; 9 bases agree with TRBD1. Looked up from germline, CDR1 is LGHNA and CDR2 is YSLEER. V was clipped by 1 base and J by 4 bases; unmatched bases: 5. This CDR3 is built from 16 residues. The DNA of the CDR3 is TGCGCCAGCAGCCAAGGACAGGGGGAATCCGGAAACACCATATATTTT. Protein sequence: CASSQGQGESGNTIYF.

The chain couples TRBV28 to TRBJ1-1; no reliable D call. V was clipped by 2 bases and J by 1 base, with 5 bases between them. Germline V gives CDR1 MDHEN, CDR2 SYDVKM. The CDR3 loop spans 13 amino acids. The CDR3 loop is CASSLMENTEAFF. The CDR3 DNA reads TGTGCCAGCAGTTTAATGGAGAACACTGAAGCTTTCTTT.

This chain connects TRBV18 to TRBJ1-5; the D is unclear. Germline-derived CDR1 and CDR2 are KGHSH and LQKENI. Trimming removed 1 base from V and 4 bases from J, with 8 bases in between. The CDR3 covers 14 residues. The CDR3 sequence is CASSPLGGNQPQHF. CDR3 DNA sequence: TGTGCCAGCTCACCACTTGGAGGGAATCAGCCCCAGCATTTT. Combining the CDR3 with reference TRBV18 and TRBJ1-5 gives the whole variable domain NAGVMQNPRHLVRRRGQEARLRCSPMKGHSHVYWYRQLPEEGLKFMVYLQKENIIDESGMPKERFSAEFPKEGPSILRIQQVVRGDSAAYFCASSPLGGNQPQHFGDGTRLSIL.

The V and J genes are TRBV7-2 and TRBJ2-1, with D perhaps being TRBD1 or TRBD2 (5 bases each). CDR1 SGHTA and CDR2 FQGNSA come from the germline V gene. The V gene lost 1 base and the J gene lost 4 bases, with 11 bases spanning the gap. There are 15 residues in the CDR3. The CDR3 nucleotides are TGTGCCAGCAGCTTAGGGGGGTTTGCATACAATGAGCAGTTCTTC. Translating gives CASSLGGFAYNEQFF. The entire variable domain, with the rest obtained from reference TRBV7-2 and TRBJ2-1, is as follows: GAGVSQSPSNKVTEKGKDVELRCDPISGHTALYWYRQSLGQGLEFLIYFQGNSAPDKSGLPSDRFSAERTGGSVSTLTIQRTQQEDSAVYLCASSLGGFAYNEQFFGPGTRLTVL.